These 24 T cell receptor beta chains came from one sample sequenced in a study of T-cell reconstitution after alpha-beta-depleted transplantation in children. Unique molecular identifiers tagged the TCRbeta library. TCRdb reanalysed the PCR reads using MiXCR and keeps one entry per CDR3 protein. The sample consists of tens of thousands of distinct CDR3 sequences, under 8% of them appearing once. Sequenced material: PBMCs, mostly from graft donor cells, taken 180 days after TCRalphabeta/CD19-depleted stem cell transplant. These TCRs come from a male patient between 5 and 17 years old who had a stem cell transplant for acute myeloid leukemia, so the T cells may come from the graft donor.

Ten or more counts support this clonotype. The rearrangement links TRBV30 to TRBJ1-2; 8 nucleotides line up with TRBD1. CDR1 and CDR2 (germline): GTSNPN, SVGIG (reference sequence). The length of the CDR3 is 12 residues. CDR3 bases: TGTGGAACAGGGGGAAAGGACTATGGCTACACCTTC. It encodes CGTGGKDYGYTF.

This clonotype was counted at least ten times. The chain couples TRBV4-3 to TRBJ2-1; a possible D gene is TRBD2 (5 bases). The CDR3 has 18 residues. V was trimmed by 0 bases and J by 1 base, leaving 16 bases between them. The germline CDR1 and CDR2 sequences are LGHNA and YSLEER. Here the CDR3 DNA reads TGCGCCAGCAGCCAAGATCTCTTCGACCGGGAATCCTACAATGAGCAGTTCTTC. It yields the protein CASSQDLFDRESYNEQFF.

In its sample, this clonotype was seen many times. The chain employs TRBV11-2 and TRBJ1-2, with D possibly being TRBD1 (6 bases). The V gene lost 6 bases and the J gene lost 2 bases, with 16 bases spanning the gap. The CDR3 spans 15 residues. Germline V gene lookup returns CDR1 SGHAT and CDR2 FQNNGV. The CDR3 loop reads CASSQLGQGNYGYTF. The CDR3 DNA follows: TGTGCCAGCAGTCAATTAGGGCAGGGGAACTATGGCTACACCTTC.

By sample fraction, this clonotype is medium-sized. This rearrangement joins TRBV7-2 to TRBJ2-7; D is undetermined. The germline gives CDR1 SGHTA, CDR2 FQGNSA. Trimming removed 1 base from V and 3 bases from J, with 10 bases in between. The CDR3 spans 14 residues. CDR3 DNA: TGTGCCAGCAGCTTAGGGCGTCAGAGCTACGAGCAGTACTTC. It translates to CASSLGRQSYEQYF.

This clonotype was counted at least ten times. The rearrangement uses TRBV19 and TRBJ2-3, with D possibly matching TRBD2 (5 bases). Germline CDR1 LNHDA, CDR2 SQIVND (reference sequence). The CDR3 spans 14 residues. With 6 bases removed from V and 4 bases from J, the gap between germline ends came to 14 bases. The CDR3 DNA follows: TGTGCCAGTAGACCGGTGGGAGTGGCAGATACGCAGTATTTT. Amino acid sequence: CASRPVGVADTQYF.

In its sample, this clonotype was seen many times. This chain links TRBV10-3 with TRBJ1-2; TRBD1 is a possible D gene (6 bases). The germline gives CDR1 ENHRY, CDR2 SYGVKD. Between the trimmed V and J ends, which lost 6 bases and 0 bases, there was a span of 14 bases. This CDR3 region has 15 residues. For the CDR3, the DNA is TGTGCCATCAGCCGGGGGGGCGGCTCTAACTATGGCTACACCTTC. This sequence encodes CAISRGGGSNYGYTF.

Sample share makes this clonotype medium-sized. The CDR3 reads CASSLPPDPEQFF. The CDR3, as DNA: TGTGCCAGCAGTCTCCCCCCGGACCCCGAGCAGTTCTTC. The V and J genes are TRBV6-2 or TRBV6-3 and TRBJ2-1; no clear D gene. Trimming shortened V by 5 bases and J by 10 bases, and 15 bases separated the two germline ends. Germline CDR1 and CDR2: MNHEY and SVGEGT. This CDR3 comprises 13 residues.

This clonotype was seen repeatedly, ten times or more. Here the CDR3 DNA reads TGCAGTGCTAGTCCGGGGGACAGGGCTAAGTACTTC. As protein: CSASPGDRAKYF. The chain is built from TRBV20-1 and TRBJ2-7, with 9 bases matching TRBD1. Germline lookup yields CDR1 DFQATT and CDR2 SNEGSKA (reference sequence). The length of the CDR3 is 12 residues. V lost 3 bases, J lost 11 bases, and 8 bases stayed unmatched.

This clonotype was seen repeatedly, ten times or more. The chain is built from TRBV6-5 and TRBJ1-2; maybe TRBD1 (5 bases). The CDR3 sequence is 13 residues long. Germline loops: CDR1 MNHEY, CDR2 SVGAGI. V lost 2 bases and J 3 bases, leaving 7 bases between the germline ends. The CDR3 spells CASSYDSHYGYTF. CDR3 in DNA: TGTGCCAGCAGTTACGACAGCCACTATGGCTACACCTTC.

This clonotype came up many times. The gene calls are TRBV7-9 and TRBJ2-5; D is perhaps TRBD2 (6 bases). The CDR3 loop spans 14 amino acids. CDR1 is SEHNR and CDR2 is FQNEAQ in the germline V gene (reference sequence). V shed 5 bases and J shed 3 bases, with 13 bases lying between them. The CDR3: CASSMGLSEETQYF. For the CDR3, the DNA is TGTGCCAGCAGCATGGGACTGTCGGAAGAGACCCAGTACTTC.

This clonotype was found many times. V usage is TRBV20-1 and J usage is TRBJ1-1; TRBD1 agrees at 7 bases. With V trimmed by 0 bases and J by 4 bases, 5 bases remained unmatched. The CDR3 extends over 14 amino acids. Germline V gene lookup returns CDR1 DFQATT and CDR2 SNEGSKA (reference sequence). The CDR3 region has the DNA TGCAGTGCTAGAGAGACAGGGCGGGGCACTGAAGCTTTCTTT. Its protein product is CSARETGRGTEAFF.

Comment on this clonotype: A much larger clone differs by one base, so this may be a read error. The CDR3 DNA sequence: TGTGCCATCAGCTCCCTCGTTGGGACAGGGAGCTCCTACAATGAGCAGTTCTTC. This sequence encodes CAISSLVGTGSSYNEQFF. The chain is built from TRBV12-3 or TRBV12-4 and TRBJ2-1; TRBD1 agrees at 9 bases. V lost 10 bases and J lost 0; bases outside the gene matches: 16. This CDR3 comprises 18 residues.

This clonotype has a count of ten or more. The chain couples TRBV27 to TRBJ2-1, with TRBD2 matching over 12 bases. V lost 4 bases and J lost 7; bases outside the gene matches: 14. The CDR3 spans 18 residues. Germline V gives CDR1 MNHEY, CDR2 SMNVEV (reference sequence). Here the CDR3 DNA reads TGTGCCAGCAGTTCGTCACCTCTTTCTAGCGGGAGGGGTAATGAGCAGTTCTTC. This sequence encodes CASSSSPLSSGRGNEQFF.

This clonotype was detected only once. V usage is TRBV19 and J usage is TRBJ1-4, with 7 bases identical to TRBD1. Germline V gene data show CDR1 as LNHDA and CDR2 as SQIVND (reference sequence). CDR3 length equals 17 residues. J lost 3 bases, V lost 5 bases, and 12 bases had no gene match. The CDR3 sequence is CASSARHRGGSNEKLFF. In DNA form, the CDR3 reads TGTGCCAGTAGTGCAAGGCATAGAGGGGGCTCTAATGAAAAACTGTTTTTT.

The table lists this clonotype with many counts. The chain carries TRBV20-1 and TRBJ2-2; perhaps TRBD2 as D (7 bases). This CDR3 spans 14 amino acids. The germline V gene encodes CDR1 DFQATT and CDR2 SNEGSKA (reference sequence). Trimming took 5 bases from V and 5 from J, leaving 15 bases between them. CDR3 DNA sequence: TGCAGTGCTCCTCTAGAGGGGGGGACCGGGGAGCTGTTTTTT. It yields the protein CSAPLEGGTGELFF.

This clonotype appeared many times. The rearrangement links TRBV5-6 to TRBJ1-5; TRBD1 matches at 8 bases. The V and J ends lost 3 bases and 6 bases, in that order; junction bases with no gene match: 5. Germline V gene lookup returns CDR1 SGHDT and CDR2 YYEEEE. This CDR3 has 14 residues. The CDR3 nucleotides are TGTGCCAGCAGCTCCGGGACAGGCAGTCAGCCCCAGCATTTT. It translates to CASSSGTGSQPQHF.

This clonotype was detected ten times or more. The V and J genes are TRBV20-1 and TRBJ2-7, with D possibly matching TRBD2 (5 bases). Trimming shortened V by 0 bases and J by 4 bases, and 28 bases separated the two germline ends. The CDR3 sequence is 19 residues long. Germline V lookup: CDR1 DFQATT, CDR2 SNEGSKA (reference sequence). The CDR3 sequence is CSARDTVRWSGRTPYEQYF. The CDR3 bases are TGCAGTGCTAGAGATACTGTGCGTTGGAGCGGTAGAACCCCTTACGAGCAGTACTTC.

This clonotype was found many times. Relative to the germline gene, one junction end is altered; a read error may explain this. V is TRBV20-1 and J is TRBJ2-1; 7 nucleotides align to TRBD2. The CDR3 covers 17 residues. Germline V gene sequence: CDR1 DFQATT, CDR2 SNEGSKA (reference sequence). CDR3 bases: TGCTGTGCTAGAGATCTGAGCGGGACGAGCTCCTACAATGAGCAGTTCTTC. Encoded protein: CCARDLSGTSSYNEQFF.

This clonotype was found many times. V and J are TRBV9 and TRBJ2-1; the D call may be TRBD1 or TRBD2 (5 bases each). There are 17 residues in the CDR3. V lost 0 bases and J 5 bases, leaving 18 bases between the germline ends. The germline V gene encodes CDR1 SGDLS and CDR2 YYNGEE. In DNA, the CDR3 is TGTGCCAGCAGCGTAGGGGTGGGAGTTTACAGGAACAATGAGCAGTTCTTC. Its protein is CASSVGVGVYRNNEQFF.

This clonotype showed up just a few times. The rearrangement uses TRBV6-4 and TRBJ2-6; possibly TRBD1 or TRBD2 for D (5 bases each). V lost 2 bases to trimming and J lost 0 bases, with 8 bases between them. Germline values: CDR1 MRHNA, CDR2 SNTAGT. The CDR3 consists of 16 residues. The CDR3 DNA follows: TGTGCCAGCAGTGACGGGACGCGCTCTGGGGCCAACGTCCTGACTTTC. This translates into CASSDGTRSGANVLTF.

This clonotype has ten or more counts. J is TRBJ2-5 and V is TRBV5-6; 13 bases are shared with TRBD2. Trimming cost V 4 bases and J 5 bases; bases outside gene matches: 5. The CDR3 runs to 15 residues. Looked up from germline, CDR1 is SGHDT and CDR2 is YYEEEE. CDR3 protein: CASSTGLAGDETQYF. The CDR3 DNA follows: TGTGCCAGCAGCACCGGACTAGCGGGAGATGAGACCCAGTACTTC. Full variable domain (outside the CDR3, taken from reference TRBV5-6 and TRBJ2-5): DAGVTQSPTHLIKTRGQQVTLRCSPKSGHDTVSWYQQALGQGPQFIFQYYEEEERQRGNFPDRFSGHQFPNYSSELNVNALLLGDSALYLCASSTGLAGDETQYFGPGTRLLVL.

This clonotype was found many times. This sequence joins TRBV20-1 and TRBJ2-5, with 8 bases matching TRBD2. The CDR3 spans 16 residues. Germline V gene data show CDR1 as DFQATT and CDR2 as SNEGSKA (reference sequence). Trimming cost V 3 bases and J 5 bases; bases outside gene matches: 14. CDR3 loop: CSARGLTGRALETQYF. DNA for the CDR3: TGCAGTGCTAGGGGACTTACCGGGAGGGCCCTCGAGACCCAGTACTTC.

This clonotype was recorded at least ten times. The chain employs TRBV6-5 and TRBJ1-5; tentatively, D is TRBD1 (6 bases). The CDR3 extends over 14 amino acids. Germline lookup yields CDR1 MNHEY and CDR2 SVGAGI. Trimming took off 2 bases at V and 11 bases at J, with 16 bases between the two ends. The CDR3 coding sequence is TGTGCCAGCAGTTACCAGACCCACGGACAGTCCCAGCATTTT. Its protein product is CASSYQTHGQSQHF.

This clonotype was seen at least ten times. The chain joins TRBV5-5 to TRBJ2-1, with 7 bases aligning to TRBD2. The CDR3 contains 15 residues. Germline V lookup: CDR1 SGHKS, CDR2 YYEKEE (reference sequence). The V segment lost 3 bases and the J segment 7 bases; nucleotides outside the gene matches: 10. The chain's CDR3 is CASSYRGTTINEQFF. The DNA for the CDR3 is TGTGCCAGCAGCTATCGAGGGACTACTATTAATGAGCAGTTCTTC.